These 5 T cell receptor beta chains were sequenced from one sample in a study of chemoradiotherapy in HPV16-positive cancers. Some clones are missing from TCRdb's copy, which holds only in-frame ones; the method was immunoSEQ multiplex PCR. The sample has tens of thousands of clones, 85% to 90% seen once. The sample here was blood, taken from a patient who underwent chemoradiotherapy. These receptors all stem from a human donor with HPV-associated anogenital cancer.

The V and J genes are TRBV27 and TRBJ2-3; TRBD1 might be the D (6 bases). This CDR3 is built from 15 residues. V dropped 2 bases and J dropped 2 bases, with 11 bases sitting between them. Per the germline V gene, CDR1 is MNHEY and CDR2 is SMNVEV (reference sequence). The CDR3, as DNA: TGTGCCAGCAGTTTAGAAACAGGGACCACAGATACGCAGTATTTT. It is translated as CASSLETGTTDTQYF.

This chain links TRBV11-2 with TRBJ2-7; 8 positions agree with TRBD2. V lost 2 bases to trimming and J lost 6 bases; unmatched junction nucleotides: 21. This CDR3 has 19 residues. Germline-derived CDR1 and CDR2 are SGHAT and FQNNGV. The CDR3 spells CASSLPYRRGAGGEGEQYF. CDR3 sequence (DNA): TGTGCCAGCAGCTTACCCTATCGCCGGGGGGCGGGGGGAGAGGGCGAGCAGTACTTC.

J is TRBJ2-5 and V is TRBV18, with TRBD2 identical over 8 bases. Trimming removed 5 bases from V and 3 bases from J; junction bases left unmatched: 2. The CDR3 has 13 residues. Looked up from germline, CDR1 is KGHSH and CDR2 is LQKENI. The CDR3 protein is CASSTSGKETQYF. CDR3 bases: TGTGCCAGCTCAACTAGCGGCAAAGAGACCCAGTACTTC.

CDR3 DNA sequence: TGTGCCAGTAGTTCCTCGGACAGGGGTGATCAGCCCCAGCATTTT. Its translation is CASSSSDRGDQPQHF. The rearrangement uses TRBV19 and TRBJ1-5, with 9 bases that match TRBD1. From germline, CDR1 is LNHDA and CDR2 SQIVND (reference sequence). The CDR3 covers 15 residues. Trimming took 5 bases from V and 5 from J; bases not matched to a gene: 7.

This chain connects TRBV6-1 to TRBJ1-5; perhaps TRBD1 as D (6 bases). CDR1 is MNHNS, CDR2 SASEGT, per germline. V was trimmed by 6 bases and J by 3 bases, leaving 9 bases between them. This CDR3 comprises 13 residues. CDR3 nucleotide sequence: TGTGCCAGCAGCCGGGACACCAATCAGCCCCAGCATTTT. This translates into CASSRDTNQPQHF.